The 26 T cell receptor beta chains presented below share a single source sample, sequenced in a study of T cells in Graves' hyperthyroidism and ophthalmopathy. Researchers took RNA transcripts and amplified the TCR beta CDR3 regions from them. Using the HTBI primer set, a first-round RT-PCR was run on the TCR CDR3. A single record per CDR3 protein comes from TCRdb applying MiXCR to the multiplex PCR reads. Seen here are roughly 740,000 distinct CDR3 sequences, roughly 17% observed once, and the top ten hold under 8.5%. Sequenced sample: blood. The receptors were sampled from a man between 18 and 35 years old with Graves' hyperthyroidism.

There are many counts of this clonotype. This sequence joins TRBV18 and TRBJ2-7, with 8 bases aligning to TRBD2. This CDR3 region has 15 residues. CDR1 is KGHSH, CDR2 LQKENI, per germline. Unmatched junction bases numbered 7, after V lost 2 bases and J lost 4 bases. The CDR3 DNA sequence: TGTGCCAGCTCACCAGGATCCGGGGGGGGTTACGAGCAGTACTTC. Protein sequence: CASSPGSGGGYEQYF.

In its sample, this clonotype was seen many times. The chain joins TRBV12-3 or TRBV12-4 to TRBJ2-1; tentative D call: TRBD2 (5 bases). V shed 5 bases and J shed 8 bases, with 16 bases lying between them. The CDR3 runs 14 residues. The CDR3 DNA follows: TGTGCCAGCAGTCCACTACTAGGACCCCATGAGCAGTTCTTC. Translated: CASSPLLGPHEQFF.

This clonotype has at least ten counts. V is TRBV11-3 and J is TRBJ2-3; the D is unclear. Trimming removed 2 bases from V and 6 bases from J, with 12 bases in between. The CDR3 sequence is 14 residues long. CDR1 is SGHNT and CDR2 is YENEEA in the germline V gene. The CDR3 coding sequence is TGTGCCAGCAGCTTATTGGGCCCCCGGGATACGCAGTATTTT. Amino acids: CASSLLGPRDTQYF.

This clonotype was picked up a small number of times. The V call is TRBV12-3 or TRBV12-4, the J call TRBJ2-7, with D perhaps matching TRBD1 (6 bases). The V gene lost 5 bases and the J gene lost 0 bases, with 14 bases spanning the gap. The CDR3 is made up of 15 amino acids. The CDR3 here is CASSTDRSSSYEQYF. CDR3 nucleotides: TGTGCCAGCAGTACCGACAGGTCCAGCTCCTACGAGCAGTACTTC.

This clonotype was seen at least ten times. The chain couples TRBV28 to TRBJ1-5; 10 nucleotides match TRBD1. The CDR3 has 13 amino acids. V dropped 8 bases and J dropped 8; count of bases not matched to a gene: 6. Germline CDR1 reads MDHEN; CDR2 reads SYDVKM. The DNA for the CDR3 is TGTGCCAGCTGGACAGGGGGTTTTAAGCCCCAGCATTTT. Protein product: CASWTGGFKPQHF.

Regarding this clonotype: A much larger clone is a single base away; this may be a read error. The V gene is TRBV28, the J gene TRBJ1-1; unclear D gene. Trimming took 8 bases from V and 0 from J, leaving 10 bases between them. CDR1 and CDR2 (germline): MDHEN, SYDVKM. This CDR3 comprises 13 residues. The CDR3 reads CASGWAVNTEAFF. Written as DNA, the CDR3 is TGTGCCAGCGGATGGGCGGTGAACACTGAAGCTTTCTTT. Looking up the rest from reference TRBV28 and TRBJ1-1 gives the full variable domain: DVKVTQSSRYLVKRTGEKVFLECVQDMDHENMFWYRQDPGLGLRLIYFSYDVKMKEKGDIPEGYSVSREKKERFSLILESASTNQTSMYLCASGWAVNTEAFFGQGTRLTVV.

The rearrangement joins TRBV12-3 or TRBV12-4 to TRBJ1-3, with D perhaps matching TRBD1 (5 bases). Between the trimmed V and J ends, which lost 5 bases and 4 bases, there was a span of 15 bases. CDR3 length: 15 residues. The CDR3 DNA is TGTGCCAGCAGTCCCGGGGACCGGGTGGGAAACACCATATATTTT. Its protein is CASSPGDRVGNTIYF.

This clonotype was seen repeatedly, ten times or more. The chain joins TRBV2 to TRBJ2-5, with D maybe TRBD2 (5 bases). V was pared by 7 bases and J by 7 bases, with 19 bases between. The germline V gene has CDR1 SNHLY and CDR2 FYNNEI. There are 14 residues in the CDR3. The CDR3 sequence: CASTLSPGFMTQYF. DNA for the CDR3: TGTGCCAGCACCCTCTCCCCGGGATTTATGACCCAGTACTTC.

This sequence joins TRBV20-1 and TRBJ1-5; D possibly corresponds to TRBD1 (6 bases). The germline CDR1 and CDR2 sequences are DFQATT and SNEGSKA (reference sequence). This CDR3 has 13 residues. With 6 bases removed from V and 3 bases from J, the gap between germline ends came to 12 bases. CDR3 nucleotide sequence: TGCAGTGCCAGACAGGACAACAATCAGCCCCAGCATTTT. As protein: CSARQDNNQPQHF.

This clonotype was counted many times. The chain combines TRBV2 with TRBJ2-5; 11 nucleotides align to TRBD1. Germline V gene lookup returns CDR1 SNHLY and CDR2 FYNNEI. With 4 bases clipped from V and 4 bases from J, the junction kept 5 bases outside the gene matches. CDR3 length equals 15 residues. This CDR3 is CASSGPGTGGETQYF. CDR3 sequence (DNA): TGTGCCAGCAGTGGGCCCGGGACAGGGGGAGAGACCCAGTACTTC.

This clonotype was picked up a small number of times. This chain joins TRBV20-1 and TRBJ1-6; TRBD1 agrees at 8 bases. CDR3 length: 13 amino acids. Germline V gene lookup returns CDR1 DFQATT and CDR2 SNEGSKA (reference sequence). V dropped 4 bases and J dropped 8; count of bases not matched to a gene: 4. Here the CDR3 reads CSAKIQGDSPLHF. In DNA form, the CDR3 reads TGCAGTGCTAAGATACAGGGGGATTCACCCCTCCACTTT.

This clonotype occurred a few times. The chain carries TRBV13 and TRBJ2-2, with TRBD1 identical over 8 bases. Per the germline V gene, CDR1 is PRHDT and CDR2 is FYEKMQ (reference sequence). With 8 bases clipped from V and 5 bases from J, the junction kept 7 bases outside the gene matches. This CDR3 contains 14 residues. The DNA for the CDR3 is TGTGCCAGCGCGCGGACAGGGTCTACCGGGGAGCTGTTTTTT. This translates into CASARTGSTGELFF.

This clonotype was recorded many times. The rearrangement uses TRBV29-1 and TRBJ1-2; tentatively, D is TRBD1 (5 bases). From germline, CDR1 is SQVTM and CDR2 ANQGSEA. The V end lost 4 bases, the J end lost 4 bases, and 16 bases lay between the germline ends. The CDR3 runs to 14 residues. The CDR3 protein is CSVGSPGQGYGYTF. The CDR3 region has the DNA TGCAGCGTTGGATCCCCAGGGCAGGGCTATGGCTACACCTTC.

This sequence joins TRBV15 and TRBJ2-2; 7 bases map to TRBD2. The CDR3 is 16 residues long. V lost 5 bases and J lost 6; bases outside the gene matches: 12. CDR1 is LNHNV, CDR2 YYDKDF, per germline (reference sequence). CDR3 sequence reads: CATSDTWRGSSGELFF. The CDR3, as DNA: TGTGCCACCAGCGACACATGGCGGGGGTCCTCCGGGGAGCTGTTTTTT.

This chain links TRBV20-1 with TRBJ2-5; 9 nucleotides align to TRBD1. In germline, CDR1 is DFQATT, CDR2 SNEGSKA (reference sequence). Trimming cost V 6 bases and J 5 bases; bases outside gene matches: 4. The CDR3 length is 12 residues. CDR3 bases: TGCAGTGCCAAGACAGGGGGGGAGACCCAGTACTTC. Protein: CSAKTGGETQYF.

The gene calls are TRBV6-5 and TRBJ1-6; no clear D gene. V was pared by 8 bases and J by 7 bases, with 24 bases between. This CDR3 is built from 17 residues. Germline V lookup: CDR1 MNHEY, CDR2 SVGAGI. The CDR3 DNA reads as TGTGCCAGCGGTTCAGGAGCTATAAAGGACGGGAATTCACCCCTCCACTTT. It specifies CASGSGAIKDGNSPLHF.

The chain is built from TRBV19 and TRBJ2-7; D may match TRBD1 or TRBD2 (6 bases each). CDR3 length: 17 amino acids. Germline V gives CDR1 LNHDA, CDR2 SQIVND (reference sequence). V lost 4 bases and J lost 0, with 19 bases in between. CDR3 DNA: TGTGCCAGTAGTACCCGTCTCGGGAGAGGGGGCTCCTACGAGCAGTACTTC. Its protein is CASSTRLGRGGSYEQYF.

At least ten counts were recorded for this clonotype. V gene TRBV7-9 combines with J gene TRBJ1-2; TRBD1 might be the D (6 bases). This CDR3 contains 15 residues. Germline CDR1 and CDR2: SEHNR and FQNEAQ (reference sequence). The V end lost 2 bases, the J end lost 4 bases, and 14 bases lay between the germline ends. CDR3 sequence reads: CASSLKGEKGYGYTF. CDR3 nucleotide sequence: TGTGCCAGCAGCTTAAAGGGGGAGAAAGGCTATGGCTACACCTTC.

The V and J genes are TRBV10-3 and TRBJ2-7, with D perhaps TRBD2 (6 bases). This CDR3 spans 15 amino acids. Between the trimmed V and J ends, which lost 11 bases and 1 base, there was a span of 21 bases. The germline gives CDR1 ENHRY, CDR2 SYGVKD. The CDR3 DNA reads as TGTGCCGCCGCACTCCAGGCGGGACCGTCCTACGAGCAGTACTTC. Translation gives CAAALQAGPSYEQYF.

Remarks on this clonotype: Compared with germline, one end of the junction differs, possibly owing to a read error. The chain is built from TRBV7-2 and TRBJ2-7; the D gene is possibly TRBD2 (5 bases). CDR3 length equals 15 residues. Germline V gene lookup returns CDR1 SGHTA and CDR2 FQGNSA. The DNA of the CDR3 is TGTGCCATCAGCCCCCCGGAGACTACGACCTACGAGCAGTACTTC. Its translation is CAISPPETTTYEQYF.

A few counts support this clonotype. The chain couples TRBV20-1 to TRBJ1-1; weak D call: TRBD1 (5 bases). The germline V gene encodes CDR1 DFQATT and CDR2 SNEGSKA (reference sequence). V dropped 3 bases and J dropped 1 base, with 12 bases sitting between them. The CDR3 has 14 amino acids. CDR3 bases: TGCAGTGCTAGCACCTTGGACACGAACACTGAAGCTTTCTTT. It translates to CSASTLDTNTEAFF.

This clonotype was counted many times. CDR3: CASGYSSGQVSYEQYF. The DNA of the CDR3 is TGTGCCAGCGGTTACTCTAGTGGTCAGGTCTCCTACGAGCAGTACTTC. This chain links TRBV27 with TRBJ2-7; D gene ambiguous. Trimming stripped 8 bases from V and 0 bases from J, with 20 bases between. The CDR3 covers 16 residues. Germline assignment: CDR1 MNHEY and CDR2 SMNVEV (reference sequence).

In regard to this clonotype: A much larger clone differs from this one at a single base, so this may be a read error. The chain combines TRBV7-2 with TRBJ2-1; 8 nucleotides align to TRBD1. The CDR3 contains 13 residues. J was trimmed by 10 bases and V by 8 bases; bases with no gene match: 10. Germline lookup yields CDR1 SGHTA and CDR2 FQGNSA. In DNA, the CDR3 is TGTGCCAGCGCCGTACTCAGGGGGCAGGAGCAGTTCTTC. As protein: CASAVLRGQEQFF. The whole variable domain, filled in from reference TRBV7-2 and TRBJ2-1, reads GAGVSQSPSNKVTEKGKDVELRCDPISGHTALYWYRQSLGQGLEFLIYFQGNSAPDKSGLPSDRFSAERTGGSVSTLTIQRTQQEDSAVYLCASAVLRGQEQFFGPGTRLTVL.

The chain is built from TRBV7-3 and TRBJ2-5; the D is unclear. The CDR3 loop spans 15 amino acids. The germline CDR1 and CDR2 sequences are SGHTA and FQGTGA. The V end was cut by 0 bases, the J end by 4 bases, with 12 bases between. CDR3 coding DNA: TGTGCCAGCAGCTTAACGCCCGGGCGGCGAGAGACCCAGTACTTC. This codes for CASSLTPGRRETQYF.

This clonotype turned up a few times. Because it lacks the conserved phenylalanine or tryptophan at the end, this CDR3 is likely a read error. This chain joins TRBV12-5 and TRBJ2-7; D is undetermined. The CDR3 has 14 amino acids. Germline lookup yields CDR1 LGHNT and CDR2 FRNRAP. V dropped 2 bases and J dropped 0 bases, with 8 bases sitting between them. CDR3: CASGLSASSYEQYL. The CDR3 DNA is TGTGCTAGTGGTTTGTCCGCTAGCTCCTACGAGCAGTACCTC.

The CDR3 DNA follows: TGTGCCAGCAGCACGGACAGGGTTCTTATGAGGAATGAGCAGTTCTTC. It codes for CASSTDRVLMRNEQFF. V and J are TRBV5-6 and TRBJ2-1, with 8 bases matching TRBD1. Germline CDR1 is SGHDT and CDR2 is YYEEEE. Trimming removed 4 bases from V and 7 bases from J; junction bases left unmatched: 13. This CDR3 is 16 amino acids long.